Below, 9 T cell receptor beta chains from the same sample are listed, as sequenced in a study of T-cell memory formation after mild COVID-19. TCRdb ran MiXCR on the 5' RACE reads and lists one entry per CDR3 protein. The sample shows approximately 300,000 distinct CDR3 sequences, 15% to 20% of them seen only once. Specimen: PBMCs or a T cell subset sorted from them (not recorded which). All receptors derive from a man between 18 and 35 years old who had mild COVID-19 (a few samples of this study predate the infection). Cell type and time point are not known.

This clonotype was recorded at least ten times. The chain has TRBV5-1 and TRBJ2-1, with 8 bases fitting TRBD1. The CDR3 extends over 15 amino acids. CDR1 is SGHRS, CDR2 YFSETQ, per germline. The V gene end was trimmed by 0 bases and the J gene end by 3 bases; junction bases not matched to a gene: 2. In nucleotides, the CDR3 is TGCGCCAGCAGCTTGGCAGGACAGGGCTACAATGAGCAGTTCTTC. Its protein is CASSLAGQGYNEQFF.

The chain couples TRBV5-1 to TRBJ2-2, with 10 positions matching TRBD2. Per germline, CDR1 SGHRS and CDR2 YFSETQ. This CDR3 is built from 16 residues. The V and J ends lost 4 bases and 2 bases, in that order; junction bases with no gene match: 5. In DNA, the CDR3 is TGCGCCAGCAGCACGATAGCGGGGGGCAACACCGGGGAGCTGTTTTTT. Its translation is CASSTIAGGNTGELFF.

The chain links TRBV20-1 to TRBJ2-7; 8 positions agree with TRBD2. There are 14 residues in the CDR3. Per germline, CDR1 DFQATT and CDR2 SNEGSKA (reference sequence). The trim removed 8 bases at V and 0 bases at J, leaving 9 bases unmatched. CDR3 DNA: TGCAGTCCACAACGGGGGGGGAGCTCCTACGAGCAGTACGTC. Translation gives CSPQRGGSSYEQYV.

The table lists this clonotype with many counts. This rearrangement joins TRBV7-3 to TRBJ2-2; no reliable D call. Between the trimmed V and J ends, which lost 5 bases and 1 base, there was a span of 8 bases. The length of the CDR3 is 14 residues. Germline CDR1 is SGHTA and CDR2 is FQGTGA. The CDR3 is CASSPPGNTGELFF. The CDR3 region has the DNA TGTGCCAGCAGCCCCCCAGGGAACACCGGGGAGCTGTTTTTT.

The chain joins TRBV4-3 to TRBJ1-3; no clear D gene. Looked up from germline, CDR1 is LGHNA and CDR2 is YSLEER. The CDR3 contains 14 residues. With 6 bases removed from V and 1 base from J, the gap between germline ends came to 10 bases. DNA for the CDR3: TGCGCCAGCAGTAGATCGGGATCTGGAAACACCATATATTTT. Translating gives CASSRSGSGNTIYF.

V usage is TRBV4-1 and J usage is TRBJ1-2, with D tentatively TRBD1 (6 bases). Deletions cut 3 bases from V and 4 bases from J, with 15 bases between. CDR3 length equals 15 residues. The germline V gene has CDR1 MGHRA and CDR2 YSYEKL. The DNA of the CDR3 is TGCGCCAGCAGCCAGGAGTGGACAGTATCCTATGGCTACACCTTC. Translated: CASSQEWTVSYGYTF.

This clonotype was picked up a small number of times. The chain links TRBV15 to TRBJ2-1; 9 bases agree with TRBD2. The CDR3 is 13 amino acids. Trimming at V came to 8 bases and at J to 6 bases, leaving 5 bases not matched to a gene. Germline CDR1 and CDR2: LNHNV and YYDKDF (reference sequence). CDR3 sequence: CATGAGGVNEQFF. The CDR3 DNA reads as TGTGCCACCGGGGCGGGGGGGGTCAATGAGCAGTTCTTC.

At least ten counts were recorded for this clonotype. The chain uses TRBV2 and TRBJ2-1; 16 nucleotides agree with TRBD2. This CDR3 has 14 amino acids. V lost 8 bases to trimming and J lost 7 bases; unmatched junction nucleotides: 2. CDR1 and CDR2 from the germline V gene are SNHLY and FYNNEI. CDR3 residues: CASGGLAGGNEQFF. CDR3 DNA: TGTGCCAGCGGGGGACTAGCGGGGGGGAATGAGCAGTTCTTC.

This CDR3 is CASHAIRRPYTSTDTQYF. The CDR3 bases are TGTGCCAGCCACGCAATTCGCAGGCCGTATACTAGCACAGATACGCAGTATTTT. J is TRBJ2-3 and V is TRBV6-2 or TRBV6-3; D is undetermined. The V and J ends lost 8 bases and 0 bases respectively, with 24 bases between them. Looked up from germline, CDR1 is MNHEY and CDR2 is SVGEGT. The CDR3 consists of 18 residues.